Reported below is one T cell receptor beta chain. Its target is unknown. UMI-labeled TRB cDNA libraries were prepared by 5' RACE. TCRdb re-called the 5' RACE reads; one entry per CDR3 protein, DNA not given. This table holds about 98,000 distinct CDR3 sequences. The sample comes from a study of CXCR3-negative and CXCR3-positive naive CD8 T cells. Study-wide background: Roughly 1.5 +/- 0.3 million TRB reads came from each library, giving about 150 million in total. Findings and caveats of the study: CXCR3 levels fell partly with cryopreservation; most assays relied on fresh PBMCs. Diversity ran similarly high across both naive subsets but far lower in memory CD8+ cells. Naive cells that were CXCR3-positive had more hydrophobic TRB CDR3s (compared with CXCR3-negative naive cells).

The CDR3 length is 12 residues. Germline values: CDR1 SNHLY, CDR2 FYNNEI. The source material was naive CXCR3+ CD8+ T cells from blood. Subset of the sample: CD45RO-CCR7+CD27+CD95- naive CD8+ T cells expressing CXCR3 (TNR3+). This rearrangement joins TRBV2 to TRBJ1-1; the TCRdb call, TRBD1, lacks DNA for checking. This TCR came from a human donor in good health. Some clones in this sample may be carry-over from other donors' samples. CDR3: CASRGGNTEAFF.